A selection of T cell receptor beta chains follows, all from one sample in a study of PD-L1 blockade in urothelial cancer. The table came from immunoSEQ multiplex PCR; TCRdb's copy has only in-frame clones and leaves some out. The sample lists tens of thousands of clones, 80% to 90% occurring once. The sequencing here drew on PBMCs, taken around atezolizumab (anti-PD-L1) treatment. These TCRs come from a man in his 70s with urothelial cancer. The conserved cysteine and the conserved F or W are not part of the CDR3 here.

>TRBV19|12|TRBJ2-1
ASSNDRGYNEQF
>TRBV6-6|13|TRBJ2-7
ASSYSQGSFNEQY
>TRBV9|12|TRBJ2-3
ASSFRQGGDTQY
>TRBV2|14|TRBJ2-2
ASSYLAGGAAGELF
>TRBV27|13|TRBJ2-7
ASSLSNVRGQEQY
>TRBV20-1|9|TRBJ2-5
SALNWETQY
>TRBV7-9|16|TRBJ2-5
ASSPGLAGASVRETQY
>TRBV10-2|10|TRBJ1-3
ASSEDSNTIY
>TRBV5-1|14|TRBJ1-4
ASSWNTGATNEKLF
>TRBV12-5|13|TRBJ2-1
ASGLGTGGSVEQF
>TRBV7-3|11|TRBJ1-1
ASSLTGDTEAF
>TRBV27|11|TRBJ2-5
ASSPRPQETQY
>TRBV2|9|TRBJ1-1
ASSAGAEAF
>TRBV6-6|11|TRBJ2-3
ASRAGSTDTQY
>TRBV28|10|TRBJ1-5
ASSLKPQPQH
>TRBV9|12|TRBJ2-2
ASSPRQGTGELF
>TRBV5-4|13|TRBJ2-7
ASSFLGQGAYEQY
>TRBV2|14|TRBJ2-5
ASSEARLLSGETQY
>TRBV11-3|14|TRBJ1-1
ASSLLPTGINTEAF
>TRBV2|13|TRBJ1-5
ASSGDRGINQPQH
>TRBV6-5|12|TRBJ2-1
ASRTRDSINEQF
>TRBV11-3|11|TRBJ2-7
ASSRTGSYEQY
>TRBV5-1|13|TRBJ1-2
ASSSSAAGVYGYT
>TRBV4-2|16|TRBJ1-1
ASSQDFLGAPANTEAF
>TRBV27|13|TRBJ1-1
ASSWGQGENTEAF
>TRBV2|11|TRBJ2-2
ASSGQNTGELF
>TRBV7-6|13|TRBJ2-7
ASSSGYGGSYEQY
>TRBV9|15|TRBJ2-1
ASSPSPGTSSYNEQF
>TRBV5-1|14|TRBJ1-1
ASSPGQGAGHTEAF
>TRBV18|13|TRBJ1-4
ASSPTTGLNEKLF
>TRBV11-2|13|TRBJ2-2
ASSFTGANTGELF
>TRBV10-3|13|TRBJ1-1
AISEGQGFNTEAF
>TRBV2|12|TRBJ1-5
ASRVDNSNQPQH
>TRBV2|11|TRBJ1-1
ASTIEGNTEAF
>TRBV5-1|12|TRBJ2-3
ASSWGGGTDTQY
>TRBV7-8|13|TRBJ1-5
ASSLSGTGARPQH
>TRBV11-1|14|TRBJ2-1
ASSQGGGREYNEQF
>TRBV29-1|13|TRBJ2-5
SVDPHARPGETQY
>TRBV11-1|10|TRBJ2-5
ASSPQGETQY
>TRBV14|13|TRBJ2-7
ASSQFSGLSYEQY
>TRBV2|11|TRBJ2-1
ARKGTGAYEQF
>TRBV7-8|12|TRBJ2-4
ASSTEIAGNIQY
>TRBV18|13|TRBJ2-2
ASSPRQRNTGELF
>TRBV7-2|16|TRBJ2-2
ASSSLSGGRTNTGELF
>TRBV19|15|TRBJ1-2
ASRHIGGTGGNYGYT
>TRBV9|15|TRBJ1-3
ASSVGGRTHSGNTIY
>TRBV6-1|13|TRBJ2-5
ASTSNGLAEETQY
>TRBV19|15|TRBJ2-3
ASSIGLAGLSTDTQY
>TRBV5-1|13|TRBJ2-3
ASSSSGGDPDTQY
>TRBV15|12|TRBJ2-2
ATSRGLEGGELF
>TRBV5-8|17|TRBJ1-5
ASSPTPGTGDNSNQPQH
>TRBV27|11|TRBJ1-5
ASSWTGDQPQH
>TRBV6-1|13|TRBJ2-1
ASRRGLAGGDEQF